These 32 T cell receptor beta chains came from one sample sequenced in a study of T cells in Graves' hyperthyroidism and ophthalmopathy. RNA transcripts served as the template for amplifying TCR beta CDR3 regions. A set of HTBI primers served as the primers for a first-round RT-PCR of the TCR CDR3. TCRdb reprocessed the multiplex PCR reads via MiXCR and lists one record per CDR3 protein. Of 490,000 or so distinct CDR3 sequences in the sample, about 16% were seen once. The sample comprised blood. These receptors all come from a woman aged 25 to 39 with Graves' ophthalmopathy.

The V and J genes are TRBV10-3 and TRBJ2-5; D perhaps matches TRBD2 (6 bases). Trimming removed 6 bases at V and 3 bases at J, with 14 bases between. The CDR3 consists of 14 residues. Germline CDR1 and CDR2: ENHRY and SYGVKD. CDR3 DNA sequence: TGTGCCATCAGGGACCGGGACTCGAAAGAGACCCAGTACTTC. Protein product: CAIRDRDSKETQYF.

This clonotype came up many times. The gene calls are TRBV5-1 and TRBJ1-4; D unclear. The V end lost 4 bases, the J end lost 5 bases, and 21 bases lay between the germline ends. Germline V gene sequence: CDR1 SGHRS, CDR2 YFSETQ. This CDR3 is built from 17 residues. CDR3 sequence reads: CASSPLVSTHANEKLFF. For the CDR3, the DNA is TGCGCCAGCAGCCCCCTCGTATCTACGCACGCGAATGAAAAACTGTTTTTT. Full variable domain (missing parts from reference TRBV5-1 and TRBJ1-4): KAGVTQTPRYLIKTRGQQVTLSCSPISGHRSVSWYQQTPGQGLQFLFEYFSETQRNKGNFPGRFSGRQFSNSRSEMNVSTLELGDSALYLCASSPLVSTHANEKLFFGSGTQLSVL.

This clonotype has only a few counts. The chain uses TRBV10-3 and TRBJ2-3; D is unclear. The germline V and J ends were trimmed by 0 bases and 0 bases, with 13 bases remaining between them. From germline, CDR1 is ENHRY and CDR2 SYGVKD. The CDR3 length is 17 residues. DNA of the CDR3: TGTGCCATCAGTGAGTCCCTGCCCGGCCTGAGCACAGATACGCAGTATTTT. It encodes CAISESLPGLSTDTQYF.

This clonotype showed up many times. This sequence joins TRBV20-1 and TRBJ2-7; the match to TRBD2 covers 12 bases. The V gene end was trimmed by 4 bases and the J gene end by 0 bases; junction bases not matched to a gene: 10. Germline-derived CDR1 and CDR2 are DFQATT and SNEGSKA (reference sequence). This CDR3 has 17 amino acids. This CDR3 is CSATGASGRESSYEQYF. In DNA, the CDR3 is TGCAGTGCTACTGGGGCTAGCGGGAGGGAAAGCTCCTACGAGCAGTACTTC.

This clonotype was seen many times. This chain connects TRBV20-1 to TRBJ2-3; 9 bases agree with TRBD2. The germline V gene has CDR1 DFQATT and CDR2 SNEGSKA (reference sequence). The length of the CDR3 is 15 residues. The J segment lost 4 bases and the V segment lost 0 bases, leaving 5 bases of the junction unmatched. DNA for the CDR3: TGCAGTGCTAGAGATATAGCGGGAGTGGCAGATACGCAGTATTTT. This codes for CSARDIAGVADTQYF.

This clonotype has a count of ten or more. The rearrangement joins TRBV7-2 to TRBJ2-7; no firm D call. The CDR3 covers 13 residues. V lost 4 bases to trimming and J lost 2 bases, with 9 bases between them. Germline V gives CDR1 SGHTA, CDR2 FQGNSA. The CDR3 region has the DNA TGTGCCAGCAGCTCGGCCGGAGCCTACGAGCAGTACTTC. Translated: CASSSAGAYEQYF.

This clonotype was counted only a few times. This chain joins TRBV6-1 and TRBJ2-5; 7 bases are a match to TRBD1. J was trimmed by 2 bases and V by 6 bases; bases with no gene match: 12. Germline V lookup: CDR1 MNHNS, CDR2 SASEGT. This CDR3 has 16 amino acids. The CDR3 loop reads CASSLKGATTQETQYF. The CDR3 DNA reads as TGTGCCAGCAGCCTCAAGGGGGCGACGACGCAAGAGACCCAGTACTTC.

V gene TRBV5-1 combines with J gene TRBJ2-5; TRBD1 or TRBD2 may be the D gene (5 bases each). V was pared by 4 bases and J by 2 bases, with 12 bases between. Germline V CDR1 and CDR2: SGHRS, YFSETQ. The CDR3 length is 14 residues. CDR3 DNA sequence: TGCGCCAGCAGCGCCGGGACCCTGCAAGAGACCCAGTACTTC. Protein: CASSAGTLQETQYF.

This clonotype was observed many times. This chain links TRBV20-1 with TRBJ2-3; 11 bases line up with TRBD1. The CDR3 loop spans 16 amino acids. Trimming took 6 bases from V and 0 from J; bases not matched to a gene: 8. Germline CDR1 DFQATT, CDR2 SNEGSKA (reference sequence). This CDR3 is CSAGTGGNPSTDTQYF. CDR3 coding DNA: TGCAGTGCCGGGACAGGGGGAAACCCTAGCACAGATACGCAGTATTTT.

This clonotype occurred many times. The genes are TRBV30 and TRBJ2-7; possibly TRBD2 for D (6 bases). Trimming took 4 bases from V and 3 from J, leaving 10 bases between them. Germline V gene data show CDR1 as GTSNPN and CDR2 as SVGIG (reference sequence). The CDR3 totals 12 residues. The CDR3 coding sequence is TGTGCCTGGAAGTGGGGGGACTACGAGCAGTACTTC. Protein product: CAWKWGDYEQYF.

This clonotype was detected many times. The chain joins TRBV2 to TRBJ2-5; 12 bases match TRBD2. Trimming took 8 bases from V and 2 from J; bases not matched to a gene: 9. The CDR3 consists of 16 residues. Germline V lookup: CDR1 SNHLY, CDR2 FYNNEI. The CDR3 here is CASGTSGRRPQETQYF. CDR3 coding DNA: TGTGCCAGCGGAACTAGCGGGAGGCGCCCTCAAGAGACCCAGTACTTC.

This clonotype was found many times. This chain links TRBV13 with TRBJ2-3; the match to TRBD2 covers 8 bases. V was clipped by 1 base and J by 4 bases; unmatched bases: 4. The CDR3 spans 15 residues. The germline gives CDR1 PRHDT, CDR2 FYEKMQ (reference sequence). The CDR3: CASSLESAGADTQYF. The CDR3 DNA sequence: TGTGCCAGCAGCTTAGAATCAGCGGGGGCAGATACGCAGTATTTT.

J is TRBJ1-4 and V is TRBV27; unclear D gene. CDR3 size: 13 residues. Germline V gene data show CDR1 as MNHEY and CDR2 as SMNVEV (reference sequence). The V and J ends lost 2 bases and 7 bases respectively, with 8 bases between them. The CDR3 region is CASSLVRAEKLFF. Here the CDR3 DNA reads TGTGCCAGCAGTTTAGTCCGGGCTGAAAAACTGTTTTTT.

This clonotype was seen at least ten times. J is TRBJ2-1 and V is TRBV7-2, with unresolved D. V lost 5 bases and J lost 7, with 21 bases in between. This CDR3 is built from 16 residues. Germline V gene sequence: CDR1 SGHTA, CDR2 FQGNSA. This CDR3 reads CASSPVWSSYKNEQFF. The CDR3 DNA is TGTGCCAGCAGCCCCGTTTGGTCCAGCTATAAAAATGAGCAGTTCTTC. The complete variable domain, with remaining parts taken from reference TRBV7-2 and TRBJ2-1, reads GAGVSQSPSNKVTEKGKDVELRCDPISGHTALYWYRQSLGQGLEFLIYFQGNSAPDKSGLPSDRFSAERTGGSVSTLTIQRTQQEDSAVYLCASSPVWSSYKNEQFFGPGTRLTVL.

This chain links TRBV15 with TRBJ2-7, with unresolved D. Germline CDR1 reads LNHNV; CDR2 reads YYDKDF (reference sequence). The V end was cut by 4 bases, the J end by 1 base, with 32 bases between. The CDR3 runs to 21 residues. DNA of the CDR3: TGTGCCACCAGCACCGGAACGTGGTTTGGCAGGCCTCGCCGGGCATCCTACGAGCAGTACTTC. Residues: CATSTGTWFGRPRRASYEQYF.

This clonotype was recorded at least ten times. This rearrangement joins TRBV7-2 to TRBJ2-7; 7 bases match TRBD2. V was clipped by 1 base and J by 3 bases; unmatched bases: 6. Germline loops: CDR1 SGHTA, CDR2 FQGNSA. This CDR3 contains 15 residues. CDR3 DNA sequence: TGTGCCAGCAGCTTAGTTCTAGCGGAGAACTACGAGCAGTACTTC. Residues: CASSLVLAENYEQYF.

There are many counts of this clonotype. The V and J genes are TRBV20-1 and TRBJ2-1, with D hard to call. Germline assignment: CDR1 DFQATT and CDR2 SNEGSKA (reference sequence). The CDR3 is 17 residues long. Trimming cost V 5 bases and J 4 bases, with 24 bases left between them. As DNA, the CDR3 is TGCAGTGCTCAAGTTAGGGCGAACCCATACCGATACAATGAGCAGTTCTTC. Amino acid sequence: CSAQVRANPYRYNEQFF.

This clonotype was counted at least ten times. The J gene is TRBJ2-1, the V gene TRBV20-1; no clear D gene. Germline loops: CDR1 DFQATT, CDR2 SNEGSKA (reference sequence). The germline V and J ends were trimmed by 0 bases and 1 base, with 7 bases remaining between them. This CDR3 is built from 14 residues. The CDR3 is CSAREWGSYNEQFF. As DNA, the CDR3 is TGCAGTGCTAGAGAATGGGGTTCCTACAATGAGCAGTTCTTC.

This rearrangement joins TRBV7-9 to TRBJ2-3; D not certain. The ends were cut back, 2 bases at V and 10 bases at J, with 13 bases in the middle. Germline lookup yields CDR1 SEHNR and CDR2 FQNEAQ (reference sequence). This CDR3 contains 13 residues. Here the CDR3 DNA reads TGTGCCAGCAGCTTAATTACGGGCTCCTCGCAGTATTTT. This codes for CASSLITGSSQYF.

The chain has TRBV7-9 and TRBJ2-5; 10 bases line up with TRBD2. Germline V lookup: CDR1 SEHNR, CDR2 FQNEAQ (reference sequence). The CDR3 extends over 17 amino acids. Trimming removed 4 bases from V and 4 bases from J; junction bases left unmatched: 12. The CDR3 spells CASSSSGSGFLGETQYF. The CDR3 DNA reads TGTGCCAGCAGCTCTAGCGGGAGTGGATTTTTGGGAGAGACCCAGTACTTC. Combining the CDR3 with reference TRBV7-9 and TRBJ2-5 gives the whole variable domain DTGVSQNPRHKITKRGQNVTFRCDPISEHNRLYWYRQTLGQGPEFLTYFQNEAQLEKSRLLSDRFSAERPKGSFSTLEIQRTEQGDSAMYLCASSSSGSGFLGETQYFGPGTRLLVL.

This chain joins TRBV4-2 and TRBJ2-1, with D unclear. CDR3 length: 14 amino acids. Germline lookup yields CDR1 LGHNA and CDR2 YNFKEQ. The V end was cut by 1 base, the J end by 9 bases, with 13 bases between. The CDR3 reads CASSQGASASEQFF. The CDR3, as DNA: TGTGCCAGCAGCCAAGGGGCCAGCGCCAGTGAGCAGTTCTTC.

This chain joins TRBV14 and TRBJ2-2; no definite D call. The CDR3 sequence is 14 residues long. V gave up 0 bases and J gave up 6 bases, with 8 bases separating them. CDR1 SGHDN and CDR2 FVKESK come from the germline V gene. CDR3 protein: CASSQDLGSGELFF. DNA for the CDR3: TGTGCCAGCAGCCAAGATCTTGGGTCCGGGGAGCTGTTTTTT.

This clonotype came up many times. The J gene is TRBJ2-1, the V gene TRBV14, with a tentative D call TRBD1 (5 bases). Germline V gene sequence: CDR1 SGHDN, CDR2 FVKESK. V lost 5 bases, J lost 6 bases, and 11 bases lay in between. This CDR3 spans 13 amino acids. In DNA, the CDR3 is TGTGCCAGCAGCGAACAGGTGGTCAATGAGCAGTTCTTC. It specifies CASSEQVVNEQFF. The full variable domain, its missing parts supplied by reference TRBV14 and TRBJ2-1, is EAGVTQFPSHSVIEKGQTVTLRCDPISGHDNLYWYRRVMGKEIKFLLHFVKESKQDESGMPNNRFLAERTGGTYSTLKVQPAELEDSGVYFCASSEQVVNEQFFGPGTRLTVL.

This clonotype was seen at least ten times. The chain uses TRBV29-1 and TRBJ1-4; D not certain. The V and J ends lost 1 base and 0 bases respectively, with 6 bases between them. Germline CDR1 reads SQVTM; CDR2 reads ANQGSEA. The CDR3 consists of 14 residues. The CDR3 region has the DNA TGCAGCGTTGAAGGGGAGGCAACTAATGAAAAACTGTTTTTT. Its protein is CSVEGEATNEKLFF.

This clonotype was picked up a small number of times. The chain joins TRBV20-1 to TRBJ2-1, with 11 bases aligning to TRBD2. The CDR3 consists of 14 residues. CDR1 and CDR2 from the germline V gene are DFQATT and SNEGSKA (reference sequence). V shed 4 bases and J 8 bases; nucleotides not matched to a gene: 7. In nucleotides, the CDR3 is TGCAGTGCTATAGCGGGAGGGCCTCTGGATGAGCAGTTCTTC. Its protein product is CSAIAGGPLDEQFF.

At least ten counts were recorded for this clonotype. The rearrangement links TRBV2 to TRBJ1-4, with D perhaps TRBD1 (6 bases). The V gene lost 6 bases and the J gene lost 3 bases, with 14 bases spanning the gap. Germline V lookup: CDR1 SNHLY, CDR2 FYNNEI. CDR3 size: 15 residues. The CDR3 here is CASRQDQGPNEKLFF. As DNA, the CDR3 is TGTGCCAGCAGGCAAGATCAGGGGCCTAATGAAAAACTGTTTTTT.

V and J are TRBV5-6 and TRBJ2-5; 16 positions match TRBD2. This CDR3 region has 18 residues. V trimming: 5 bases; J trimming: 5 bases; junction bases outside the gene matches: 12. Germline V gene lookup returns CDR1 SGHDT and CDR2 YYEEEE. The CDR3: CASSHQGLAGGPGETQYF. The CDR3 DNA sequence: TGTGCCAGCAGTCACCAGGGACTAGCGGGAGGGCCAGGGGAGACCCAGTACTTC.

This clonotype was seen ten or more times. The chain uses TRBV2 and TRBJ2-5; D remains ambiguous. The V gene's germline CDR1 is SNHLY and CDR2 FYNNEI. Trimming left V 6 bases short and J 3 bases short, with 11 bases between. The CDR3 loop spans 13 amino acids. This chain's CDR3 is CASSDDNKETQYF. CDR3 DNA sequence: TGTGCCAGCAGCGACGACAATAAAGAGACCCAGTACTTC. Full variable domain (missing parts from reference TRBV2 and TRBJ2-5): EPEVTQTPSHQVTQMGQEVILRCVPISNHLYFYWYRQILGQKVEFLVSFYNNEISEKSEIFDDQFSVERPDGSNFTLKIRSTKLEDSAMYFCASSDDNKETQYFGPGTRLLVL.

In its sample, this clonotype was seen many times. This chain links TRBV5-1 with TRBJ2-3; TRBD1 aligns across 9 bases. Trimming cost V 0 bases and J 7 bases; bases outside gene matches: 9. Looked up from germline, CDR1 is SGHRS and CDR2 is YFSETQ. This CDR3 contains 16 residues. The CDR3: CASSLGTGTGMYTQYF. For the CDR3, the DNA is TGCGCCAGCAGCTTGGGCACCGGGACAGGGATGTATACGCAGTATTTT. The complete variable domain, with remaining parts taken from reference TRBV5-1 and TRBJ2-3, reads KAGVTQTPRYLIKTRGQQVTLSCSPISGHRSVSWYQQTPGQGLQFLFEYFSETQRNKGNFPGRFSGRQFSNSRSEMNVSTLELGDSALYLCASSLGTGTGMYTQYFGPGTRLTVL.

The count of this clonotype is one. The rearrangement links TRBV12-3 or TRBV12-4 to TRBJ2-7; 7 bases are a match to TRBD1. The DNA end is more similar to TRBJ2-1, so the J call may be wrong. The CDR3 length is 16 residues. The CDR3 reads CASSLTPGQQIYEQFF. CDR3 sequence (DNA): TGTGCCAGCAGTTTAACGCCGGGACAGCAAATCTACGAGCAGTTCTTC.

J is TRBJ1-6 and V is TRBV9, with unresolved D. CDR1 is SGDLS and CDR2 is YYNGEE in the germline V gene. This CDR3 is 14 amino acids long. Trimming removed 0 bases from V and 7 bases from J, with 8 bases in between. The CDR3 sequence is CASSVGLSNSPLHF. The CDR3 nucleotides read TGTGCCAGCAGCGTAGGACTTTCGAATTCACCCCTCCACTTT.

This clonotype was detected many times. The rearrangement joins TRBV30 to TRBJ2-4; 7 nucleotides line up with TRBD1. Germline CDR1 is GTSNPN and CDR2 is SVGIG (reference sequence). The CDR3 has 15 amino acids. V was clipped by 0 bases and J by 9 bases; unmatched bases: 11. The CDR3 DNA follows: TGTGCCTGGAGTGTAGCAGTGACAGGGTTGGTCATTCAGTACTTC. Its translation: CAWSVAVTGLVIQYF.